Following are 16 T cell receptor beta chains from one sample sequenced in a study of blood T cell repertoires in COVID-19. TCRdb keeps only in-frame clones here, not all; method: immunoSEQ multiplex PCR. The sample contains over 200,000 clones, about 90% of which appear only once. Sequenced: peripheral blood. The receptor set was obtained from a man aged 25-40 years with acute or convalescent COVID-19.

V is TRBV6-5 and J is TRBJ1-2; 7 bases align to TRBD1. The CDR3 length is 14 residues. Looked up from germline, CDR1 is MNHEY and CDR2 is SVGAGI. V was clipped by 6 bases and J by 2 bases; unmatched bases: 6. Here the CDR3 DNA reads TGTGCCAGCAGCCTGGACAGGCTGAACTATGGCTACACCTTC. The encoded protein is CASSLDRLNYGYTF.

The genes are TRBV6-5 and TRBJ2-2; possible D gene TRBD1, 5 bases. Trimming took off 7 bases at V and 2 bases at J, with 11 bases between the two ends. The CDR3 runs 14 residues. Per the germline V gene, CDR1 is MNHEY and CDR2 is SVGAGI. CDR3 residues: CASTAGPNTGELFF. CDR3 bases: TGTGCCAGCACTGCAGGGCCTAACACCGGGGAGCTGTTTTTT.

The chain couples TRBV3-1 (or the pseudogene TRBV3-2) to TRBJ1-5; D gene ambiguous. V lost 8 bases and J lost 3, with 11 bases in between. Germline values: CDR1 LGHDT, CDR2 YNNKEL (reference sequence). The length of the CDR3 is 13 residues. The CDR3 loop is CASGGSVNQPQHF. CDR3 DNA sequence: TGTGCCAGCGGCGGGTCTGTCAATCAGCCCCAGCATTTT.

V is TRBV5-4 and J is TRBJ2-3; 10 nucleotides match TRBD2. J lost 2 bases, V lost 1 base, and 4 bases had no gene match. The germline V gene encodes CDR1 SGHNT and CDR2 YYREEE (reference sequence). The CDR3 consists of 16 residues. The CDR3 here is CASSLRTSGTTDTQYF. In DNA form, the CDR3 reads TGTGCCAGCAGCTTGCGGACTAGCGGAACCACAGATACGCAGTATTTT.

CDR3 in DNA: TGTGCCAGCAGTTTGGGGCAGAACACTGAAGCTTTCTTT. Encoded protein: CASSLGQNTEAFF. The chain couples TRBV27 to TRBJ1-1; possible D gene TRBD1, 5 bases. V was pared by 3 bases and J by 1 base, with 6 bases between. The CDR3 is made up of 13 amino acids. Germline values: CDR1 MNHEY, CDR2 SMNVEV (reference sequence).

This chain uses TRBV3-1 (or the pseudogene TRBV3-2) with TRBJ2-7, with 8 nucleotides matching TRBD2. This CDR3 comprises 14 residues. In germline, CDR1 is LGHDT, CDR2 YNNKEL (reference sequence). Germline trimming cut 6 bases from V and 1 base from J; bases unmatched to any gene: 5. The CDR3 nucleotides are TGTGCCAGCAGACCTAGCGGGTCTTCCTACGAGCAGTACTTC. Translation: CASRPSGSSYEQYF.

The genes are TRBV19 and TRBJ2-3; D is perhaps TRBD2 (5 bases). The length of the CDR3 is 15 residues. Germline V CDR1 and CDR2: LNHDA, SQIVND (reference sequence). Trimming took 10 bases from V and 0 from J, leaving 17 bases between them. This chain's CDR3 is CATASRFYSTDTQYF. CDR3 nucleotides: TGTGCCACCGCTAGCAGGTTCTATAGCACAGATACGCAGTATTTT.

The chain has TRBV7-8 and TRBJ1-6; tentative D call: TRBD1 (6 bases). The CDR3 has 13 amino acids. V lost 5 bases to trimming and J lost 8 bases, with 10 bases between them. Germline CDR1 and CDR2: SGHVS and FQNEAQ. The CDR3 sequence: CASSREGDSPLHF. The CDR3 DNA is TGTGCCAGCAGCCGAGAGGGGGATTCACCCCTCCACTTT.

The V gene is TRBV30, the J gene TRBJ2-3; D is perhaps TRBD2 (7 bases). With 0 bases removed from V and 2 bases from J, the gap between germline ends came to 18 bases. The germline V gene encodes CDR1 GTSNPN and CDR2 SVGIG (reference sequence). The CDR3 spans 17 residues. DNA for the CDR3: TGTGCCTGGAGTGTAATAAGGTCGGGGGGACACACAGATACGCAGTATTTT. Its protein product is CAWSVIRSGGHTDTQYF.

This chain connects TRBV3-1 (or the pseudogene TRBV3-2) to TRBJ1-2; D might be TRBD1 (5 bases). The V gene lost 1 base and the J gene lost 4 bases, with 7 bases spanning the gap. CDR1 and CDR2 (germline): LGHDT, YNNKEL (reference sequence). The CDR3 loop spans 13 amino acids. Here the CDR3 reads CASSQGGAYGYTF. In nucleotides, the CDR3 is TGTGCCAGCAGCCAAGGGGGCGCCTATGGCTACACCTTC.

This sequence joins TRBV13 and TRBJ1-2; D not certain. CDR3 length equals 14 residues. V lost 5 bases and J lost 6, with 16 bases in between. Germline lookup yields CDR1 PRHDT and CDR2 FYEKMQ (reference sequence). Written as DNA, the CDR3 is TGTGCCAGCAGCCTAAAATCCACTGAAAATGGCTACACCTTC. The encoded protein is CASSLKSTENGYTF.

The CDR3 region is CASSFTGYDPEKLFF. CDR3 sequence (DNA): TGTGCCAGCAGTTTCACGGGGTACGACCCTGAAAAACTGTTTTTT. This chain uses TRBV28 with TRBJ1-4; D is unresolved. CDR3 length: 15 amino acids. Trimming took off 3 bases at V and 7 bases at J, with 15 bases between the two ends. From germline, CDR1 is MDHEN and CDR2 SYDVKM.

This clone was seen just once. The chain employs TRBV7-9 and TRBJ2-4, with TRBD1 identical over 8 bases. The germline gives CDR1 SEHNR, CDR2 FQNEAQ (reference sequence). The V gene end was trimmed by 5 bases and the J gene end by 15 bases; junction bases not matched to a gene: 12. The CDR3 runs to 13 residues. Written as DNA, the CDR3 is TGTGCCAGCAGCGCGGGACAGGCACAGCAAACGTACTTC. This gives the protein CASSAGQAQQTYF.

The chain carries TRBV30 and TRBJ1-6; no definite D call. The CDR3 consists of 13 residues. Per the germline V gene, CDR1 is GTSNPN and CDR2 is SVGIG (reference sequence). Trimming removed 4 bases at V and 9 bases at J, with 13 bases between. CDR3 protein: CAWISRGGSPLHF. Written as DNA, the CDR3 is TGTGCCTGGATATCGCGGGGAGGTTCACCCCTCCACTTT.

The rearrangement joins TRBV28 to TRBJ1-2; perhaps TRBD1 as D (5 bases). Germline V lookup: CDR1 MDHEN, CDR2 SYDVKM. This CDR3 is 16 amino acids long. With 4 bases removed from V and 6 bases from J, the gap between germline ends came to 21 bases. CDR3 sequence: CASSSAGTPGVDGYTF. The CDR3 region has the DNA TGTGCCAGCAGTTCGGCCGGGACCCCGGGGGTTGATGGCTACACCTTC.

The chain links TRBV28 to TRBJ2-1; D remains unclear. CDR1 and CDR2 (germline): MDHEN, SYDVKM. This CDR3 is 14 amino acids long. CDR3 region: CALASPLHGNEQFF. The CDR3, as DNA: TGTGCGCTCGCGAGTCCTCTCCATGGCAATGAGCAGTTCTTC.